These T cell receptor beta chains were read from a single sample in a study of OX40 agonist ivuxolimab in advanced cancers. Assay used: immunoSEQ multiplex PCR; TCRdb lists only in-frame clones, some missing. The data hold under 75,000 clones, with approximately 90% observed a single time. The material was CD4+ or CD8+ T cells sorted from blood, obtained in a trial of the OX40 agonist ivuxolimab. The source is an adult with an advanced solid tumor such as melanoma, head and neck, liver or kidney cancer. The CDR3 runs from the conserved cysteine through the conserved F or W. A D gene is named only where the DNA matches it firmly. Clone size is not always given. Where it is, it says once, few, many or a class for expanded clones.

j_gene | d_gene | abundance | v_gene | CDR3aa | CDR3nt
TRBJ2-5 | NA | NA | TRBV7-6 | CASRALETQYF | TGTGCCAGCAGGGCCTTAGAGACCCAGTACTTC
TRBJ2-3 | TRBD2 | NA | TRBV19 | CASSIASGSADTQYF | TGTGCCAGTAGTATAGCGAGCGGGAGTGCAGATACGCAGTATTTT
TRBJ2-7 | TRBD2 | NA | TRBV4-1 | CASSQDLTSGAYEQYF | TGCGCCAGCAGCCAAGATTTGACTAGCGGGGCCTACGAGCAGTACTTC
TRBJ2-1 | TRBD2 | NA | TRBV27 | CASSPWGSGSYNEQFF | TGTGCCAGCAGTCCCTGGGGTAGCGGGTCCTACAATGAGCAGTTCTTC
TRBJ1-1 | NA | once | TRBV6-1 | CASTALLPGTSEAFF | TGTGCCAGCACAGCCCTACTACCGGGGACCAGTGAAGCTTTCTTT
TRBJ2-1 | TRBD1 | NA | TRBV11-3 | CASSGGQWGKSSYNEQFF | TGTGCCAGCAGCGGGGGACAGTGGGGAAAGAGCTCCTACAATGAGCAGTTCTTC
TRBJ1-5 | NA | NA | TRBV19 | CASSINGGSNQPQHF | TGTGCCAGTAGTATTAATGGCGGGAGCAATCAGCCCCAGCATTTT
TRBJ2-1 | TRBD1 | NA | TRBV19 | CASSILQGATNEQFF | TGTGCCAGTAGTATTCTTCAGGGGGCGACTAATGAGCAGTTCTTC
TRBJ2-1 | TRBD2 | NA | TRBV11-2 | CASSWGLAENNEQFF | TGTGCCAGCAGCTGGGGACTAGCGGAGAACAATGAGCAGTTCTTC
TRBJ1-2 | TRBD1 | NA | TRBV6-5 | CASTPTGAGGSGYTF | TGTGCCAGCACCCCTACCGGGGCAGGGGGAAGCGGCTACACCTTC
TRBJ1-2 | NA | NA | TRBV29-1 | CSVERSRGYGYTF | TGCAGCGTTGAACGGAGCAGGGGCTATGGCTACACCTTC
TRBJ1-1 | NA | NA | TRBV5-4 | CASSLTVGGSAEAFF | TGTGCCAGCAGCTTGACAGTAGGTGGTTCCGCTGAAGCTTTCTTT
TRBJ2-2 | TRBD1 | once | TRBV7-2 | CASSPDRANTGELFF | TGTGCCAGCAGCCCGGACAGGGCGAACACCGGGGAGCTGTTTTTT
TRBJ2-1 | TRBD2 | NA | TRBV25-1 | CASSGSGRTYNEQFF | TGTGCCAGCAGTGGAAGCGGGAGGACCTACAATGAGCAGTTCTTC
TRBJ1-2 | NA | NA | TRBV6-4 | CASSDSGLANYGYTF | TGTGCCAGCAGTGACTCCGGTCTCGCCAACTATGGCTACACCTTC
TRBJ1-4 | NA | NA | TRBV5-6 | CASSFGHATNEKLFF | TGTGCCAGCAGCTTTGGGCATGCAACTAATGAAAAACTGTTTTTT
TRBJ2-5 | NA | NA | TRBV5-4 | CASSLGYQETQYF | TGTGCCAGCAGCTTGGGGTACCAAGAGACCCAGTACTTC
TRBJ2-2 | TRBD2 | NA | TRBV28 | CASSRTSGRAFTGELFF | TGTGCCAGCAGTAGGACTAGCGGGAGGGCCTTCACCGGGGAGCTGTTTTTT
TRBJ2-7 | TRBD1 | few | TRBV5-4 | CASSLAGTAEQYF | TGTGCCAGCAGCTTGGCCGGGACAGCCGAGCAGTACTTC
TRBJ1-4 | NA | NA | TRBV4-2 | CASSLNPTGTNNEKLFF | TGTGCCAGCAGCCTGAACCCAACCGGGACTAATAATGAAAAACTGTTTTTT
TRBJ2-7 | TRBD1 | NA | TRBV9 | CASSVGSDRVREQYF | TGTGCCAGCAGCGTAGGATCGGACAGGGTGAGAGAGCAGTACTTC
TRBJ1-3 | NA | NA | TRBV9 | CASSAPGRSGNTIYF | TGTGCCAGCAGCGCCCCCGGACGCTCTGGAAACACCATATATTTT
TRBJ2-7 | NA | NA | TRBV11-3 | CASSSPRRYEQYF | TGTGCCAGCAGCTCTCCCCGGCGCTACGAGCAGTACTTC
TRBJ2-1 | NA | once | TRBV5-1 | CASSLGTWDEQFF | TGCGCCAGCAGCTTGGGGACTTGGGATGAGCAGTTCTTC
TRBJ2-1 | TRBD1 | NA | TRBV5-1 | CASSPGQGTYNEQFF | TGCGCCAGCAGCCCGGGACAGGGGACCTACAATGAGCAGTTCTTC
TRBJ2-5 | TRBD2 | NA | TRBV5-4 | CASSLYGRGGRNQYF | TGTGCCAGCAGCTTGTACGGGAGGGGGGGGAGAAACCAGTACTTC
TRBJ2-1 | TRBD2 | NA | TRBV4-1 | CASSHGSFDSGSYNEQFF | TGCGCCAGCAGCCACGGAAGTTTCGATAGCGGGAGCTACAATGAGCAGTTCTTC
TRBJ2-3 | NA | NA | TRBV5-5 | CASSSEADTQYF | TGTGCCAGCAGCTCCGAAGCAGATACGCAGTATTTT
TRBJ1-2 | NA | NA | TRBV5-4 | CASSQRTERYGYTF | TGTGCCAGCAGCCAACGGACAGAACGATATGGCTACACCTTC
TRBJ2-7 | NA | NA | TRBV15 | CATSRDMGHEQYF | TGTGCCACCAGCAGAGACATGGGACACGAGCAGTACTTC
TRBJ2-3 | NA | NA | TRBV7-3 | CASSLWFTDTQYF | TGTGCCAGCAGCTTATGGTTCACAGATACGCAGTATTTT
TRBJ2-5 | TRBD2 | NA | TRBV28 | CASSFHGTSGKETQYF | TGTGCCAGCAGTTTCCACGGGACTAGCGGAAAAGAGACCCAGTACTTC
TRBJ2-1 | NA | once | TRBV27 | CASKKTAYNEQFF | TGTGCCAGCAAAAAGACAGCCTACAATGAGCAGTTCTTC
TRBJ1-4 | TRBD1 | NA | TRBV5-8 | CAGTQGGRNEKLFF | TGTGCCGGTACTCAGGGGGGACGGAATGAAAAACTGTTTTTT
TRBJ1-5 | TRBD1 | NA | TRBV2 | CASKDRANQPQHF | TGTGCCAGCAAAGACAGGGCGAATCAGCCCCAGCATTTT
TRBJ2-3 | TRBD2 | NA | TRBV15 | CATSRDRGLATDTQYF | TGTGCCACCAGCAGAGATAGGGGACTAGCGACAGATACGCAGTATTTT
TRBJ1-4 | NA | NA | TRBV5-1 | CASTSGGWSNEKLFF | TGCGCCAGCACCTCGGGGGGTTGGTCTAATGAAAAACTGTTTTTT
TRBJ1-6 | NA | NA | TRBV30 | CAWTGARSSPLHF | TGTGCCTGGACGGGCGCGAGGAGTTCACCCCTCCACTTT
TRBJ2-4 | NA | NA | TRBV5-1 | CASSLEVGKGNIQYF | TGCGCCAGCAGCTTGGAGGTAGGGAAGGGAAACATTCAGTACTTC
TRBJ2-2 | NA | NA | TRBV7-3 | CASSPTGWTNTGELFF | TGTGCCAGCAGCCCGACGGGATGGACGAACACCGGGGAGCTGTTTTTT
TRBJ2-7 | TRBD1 | NA | TRBV10-3 | CAIAPGGQGAYEQYF | TGTGCCATTGCTCCGGGAGGACAGGGGGCCTACGAGCAGTACTTC
TRBJ1-2 | TRBD1 | NA | TRBV5-1 | CASSQRTGTNYGYTF | TGCGCCAGCAGCCAAAGGACAGGTACTAACTATGGCTACACCTTC
TRBJ2-7 | TRBD2 | NA | TRBV5-1 | CASSTTAGTRRYEQYF | TGCGCCAGCAGCACAACGGCCGGGACTAGACGATACGAGCAGTACTTC
TRBJ2-7 | TRBD2 | NA | TRBV6-5 | CALRAGPYEQYF | TGTGCCCTTCGAGCGGGACCCTACGAGCAGTACTTC
TRBJ1-6 | NA | NA | TRBV7-2 | CASSLDVSKNSPLHF | TGTGCCAGCAGCTTAGACGTCAGTAAAAATTCACCCCTCCACTTT
TRBJ2-3 | NA | few | TRBV11-2 | CASSTQTASTDTQYF | TGTGCCAGCAGCACCCAGACAGCCAGCACAGATACGCAGTATTTT
TRBJ2-7 | NA | once | TRBV28 | CASSPHPYEQYF | TGTGCCAGCAGTCCACACCCCTACGAGCAGTACTTC
TRBJ2-1 | NA | NA | TRBV9 | CASSVSMRGYNEQFF | TGTGCCAGCAGCGTCAGTATGAGGGGATACAATGAGCAGTTCTTC
TRBJ1-2 | NA | NA | TRBV2 | CASSPNNYGYTF | TGTGCCAGCAGTCCAAATAACTATGGCTACACCTTC
TRBJ1-5 | TRBD1 | few | TRBV6-1 | CAISGTDGNQPQHF | TGTGCCATCTCCGGGACAGATGGCAATCAGCCCCAGCATTTT
TRBJ2-1 | NA | NA | TRBV5-6 | CASSWTRNEQFF | TGTGCCAGCAGCTGGACAAGAAATGAGCAGTTCTTC
TRBJ1-5 | NA | few | TRBV28 | CASRLGGFGNQPQHF | TGTGCCAGCCGCCTAGGCGGGTTTGGAAATCAGCCCCAGCATTTT
TRBJ2-1 | TRBD2 | NA | TRBV5-1 | CASSLLAGGYNEQFF | TGCGCCAGCAGCTTGCTGGCGGGAGGCTACAATGAGCAGTTCTTC
TRBJ2-2 | NA | NA | TRBV9 | CASSRGAVTGELFF | TGTGCCAGCAGCCGTGGGGCCGTCACCGGGGAGCTGTTTTTT